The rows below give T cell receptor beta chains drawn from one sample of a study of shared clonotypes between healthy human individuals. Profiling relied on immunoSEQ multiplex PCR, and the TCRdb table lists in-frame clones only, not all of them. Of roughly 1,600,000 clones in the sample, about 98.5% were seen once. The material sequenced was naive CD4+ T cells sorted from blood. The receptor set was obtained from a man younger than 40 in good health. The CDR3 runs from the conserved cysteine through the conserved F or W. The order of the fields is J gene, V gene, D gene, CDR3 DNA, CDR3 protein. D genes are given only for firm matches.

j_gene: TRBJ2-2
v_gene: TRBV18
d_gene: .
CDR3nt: TGTGCCAGCTCACCACCGCTAGGGACGGACACCGGGGAGCTGTTTTTT
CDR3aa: CASSPPLGTDTGELFF

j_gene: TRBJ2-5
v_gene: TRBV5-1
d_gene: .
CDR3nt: TGCGCCAGCAGCCGACCGGGGGAGACCCAGTACTTC
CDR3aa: CASSRPGETQYF

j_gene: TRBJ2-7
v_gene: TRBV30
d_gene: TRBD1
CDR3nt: TGTGCCTGGAGCACAGGGGTAGGGTACGAGCAGTACTTC
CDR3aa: CAWSTGVGYEQYF

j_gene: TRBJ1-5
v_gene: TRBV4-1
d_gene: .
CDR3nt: TGCGCCAGCAGCCAGCCGACACTTAGCAATCAGCCCCAGCATTTT
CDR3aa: CASSQPTLSNQPQHF

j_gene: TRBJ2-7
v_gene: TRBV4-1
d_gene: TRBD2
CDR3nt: TGCGCCAGCAGCCAAGTAGTAGCGGGAGGACCCTACGAGCAGTACTTC
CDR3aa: CASSQVVAGGPYEQYF

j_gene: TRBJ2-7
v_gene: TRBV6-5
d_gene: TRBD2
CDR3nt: TGTGCCAGCAGTTACTCCGCAGCGGGAACGTACGAGCAGTACTTC
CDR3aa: CASSYSAAGTYEQYF

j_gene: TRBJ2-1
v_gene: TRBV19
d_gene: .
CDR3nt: TGTGCCAGTAGTCCCCGCCCGGCTACAGGGTGGAAGGATGAGCAGTTCTTC
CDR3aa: CASSPRPATGWKDEQFF

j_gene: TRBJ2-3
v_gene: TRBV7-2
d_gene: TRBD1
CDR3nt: TGTGCCAGCGGACAGGTGTTCGGAGATACGCAGTATTTT
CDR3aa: CASGQVFGDTQYF

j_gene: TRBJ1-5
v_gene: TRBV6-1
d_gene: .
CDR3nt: TGTGCCAGCAGTGAAGCACAGGGATTTGGCAATCAGCCCCAGCATTTT
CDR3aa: CASSEAQGFGNQPQHF

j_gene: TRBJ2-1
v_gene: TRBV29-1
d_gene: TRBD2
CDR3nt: TGCAGCGTTCTGGGACTAGCAGACTTCTACAATGAGCAGTTCTTC
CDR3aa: CSVLGLADFYNEQFF

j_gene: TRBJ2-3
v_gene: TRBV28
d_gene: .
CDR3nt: TGTGCCAGCAGTAACAGACCCTCAGATACGCAGTATTTT
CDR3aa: CASSNRPSDTQYF